A single sample is the source of the 2 T cell receptor beta chains below, sequenced in a study of human T cells and chemical hapten exposure. The time point is: healthy volunteer bleed at 6 weeks. Total RNA came from unfractionated whole blood. One entry per CDR3 protein results from TCRdb running MiXCR on the RACE reads. The sample lists 65,000 to 95,000 distinct CDR3 sequences, over 6.5% occurring once. The sequenced sample was whole blood. These receptors were taken from a female donor in good health. Some clones in this sample may be carry-over from other donors' samples.

The V call is TRBV24-1, the J call TRBJ1-5; 10 nucleotides line up with TRBD1. The CDR3 extends over 14 amino acids. V lost 4 bases to trimming and J lost 5 bases; unmatched junction nucleotides: 1. Germline assignment: CDR1 KGHDR and CDR2 SFDVKD. The CDR3, as DNA: TGTGCCACCAGTGAGGGGACAGGGGATCAGCCCCAGCATTTT. It specifies CATSEGTGDQPQHF.

This clonotype has just a few counts. The gene calls are TRBV20-1 and TRBJ2-7, with 11 bases that match TRBD2. The germline V gene encodes CDR1 DFQATT and CDR2 SNEGSKA (reference sequence). Unmatched junction bases numbered 10, after V lost 6 bases and J lost 3 bases. This CDR3 contains 15 residues. The CDR3 loop reads CSAPPPGLAVYEQYF. In nucleotides, the CDR3 is TGCAGTGCCCCCCCACCGGGACTAGCGGTCTACGAGCAGTACTTC.